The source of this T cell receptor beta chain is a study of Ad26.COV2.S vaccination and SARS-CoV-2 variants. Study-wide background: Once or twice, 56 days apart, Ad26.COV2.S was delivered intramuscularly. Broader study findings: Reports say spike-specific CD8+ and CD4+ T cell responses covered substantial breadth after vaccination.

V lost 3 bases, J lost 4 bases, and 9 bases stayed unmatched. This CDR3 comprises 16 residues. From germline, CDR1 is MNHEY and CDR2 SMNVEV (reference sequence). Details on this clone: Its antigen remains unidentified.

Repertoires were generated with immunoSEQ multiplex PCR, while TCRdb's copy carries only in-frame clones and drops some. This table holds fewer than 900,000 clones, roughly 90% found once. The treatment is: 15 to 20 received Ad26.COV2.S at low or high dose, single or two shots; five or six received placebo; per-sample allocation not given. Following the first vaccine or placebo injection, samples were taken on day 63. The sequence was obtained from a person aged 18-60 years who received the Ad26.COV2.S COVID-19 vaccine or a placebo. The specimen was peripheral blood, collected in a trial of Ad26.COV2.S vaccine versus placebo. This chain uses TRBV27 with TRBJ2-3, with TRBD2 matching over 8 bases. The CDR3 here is CASSLRGLVSSDTQYF. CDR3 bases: TGTGCCAGCAGTTTGAGGGGACTAGTTAGTTCAGATACGCAGTATTTT.